The entry below describes one T cell receptor (beta chain). Profiled with immunoSEQ multiplex PCR; TCRdb holds only in-frame clones, not every one. The sample lists some 53,000 clones; about 72% were seen once. The CDR3 is 15 residues long. Germline V gene data show CDR1 as ENHRY and CDR2 as SYGVKD. V gave up 2 bases and J gave up 2 bases, with 11 bases separating them. Patients suffered from locally advanced or metastatic urothelial carcinoma. The sample originates from a study of PD-L1 blockade in urothelial cancer. Study at large: The year 2014 saw patients start atezolizumab, 1,200 mg intravenously every 3 weeks.

V gene TRBV10-3 combines with J gene TRBJ2-3; D might be TRBD1 (6 bases). The specimen comprised PBMCs, sampled around atezolizumab (anti-PD-L1) treatment. The TCR sequence derives from a man aged 65-85 years with urothelial cancer. The CDR3, as DNA: TGTGCCATCAGTGAGGAGGGGGTAATCACAGATACGCAGTATTTT. It encodes CAISEEGVITDTQYF.